These T cell receptor beta chains were read from a single sample in a study of CD8 T cells in ankylosing spondylitis. TCRdb recomputed calls from the 5' RACE reads with MiXCR, one row per CDR3 protein. The data contain fewer than 200,000 distinct CDR3 sequences, 15% to 20% of them singletons. Input material: blood, either unsorted or a sorted T cell fraction (not recorded which). The receptors originated from a male donor aged 5-30 years with ankylosing spondylitis or in good health (not recorded which). The CDR3 runs from the conserved cysteine through the conserved F or W. D genes are given only for firm matches. Clone size appears in some rows only: once, few, many, or a class for an expanded clone.

CDR3: CASSLAYSYEQYF
DNA: TGTGCCAGCAGCTTAGCTTACTCCTACGAGCAGTACTTC
size: many
J: TRBJ2-7
D: .
V: TRBV7-2

CDR3: CASSYPPDSGRTHEQYF
DNA: TGTGCCAGCAGTTACCCCCCGGATAGCGGGAGAACCCACGAGCAGTACTTC
size: .
J: TRBJ2-7
D: TRBD2
V: TRBV6-6

CDR3: CASSYTGSIETQYF
DNA: TGTGCCAGCAGTTACACAGGGTCGATAGAGACCCAGTACTTC
size: .
J: TRBJ2-5
D: .
V: TRBV6-6

CDR3: CASSFGTSSYNEQFF
DNA: TGTGCCAGCAGTTTCGGGACTTCCTCCTACAATGAGCAGTTCTTC
size: many
J: TRBJ2-1
D: .
V: TRBV12-3/TRBV12-4

CDR3: CASSTLAGGPGNEQFF
DNA: TGTGCCAGCAGCACCCTAGCGGGAGGGCCTGGGAATGAGCAGTTCTTC
size: many
J: TRBJ2-1
D: TRBD2
V: TRBV7-6

CDR3: CASSLLLGAGTQYF
DNA: TGTGCCAGCAGCCTCCTCCTCGGCGCGGGGACCCAGTACTTC
size: many
J: TRBJ2-5
D: .
V: TRBV5-6

CDR3: CSAMLSPPGYEQYF
DNA: TGCAGTGCTATGTTATCGCCTCCGGGATACGAGCAGTACTTC
size: .
J: TRBJ2-7
D: .
V: TRBV20-1

CDR3: CSARGVQGSWAEQYF
DNA: TGCAGTGCTAGAGGGGTACAGGGAAGTTGGGCCGAGCAGTACTTC
size: .
J: TRBJ2-7
D: .
V: TRBV20-1

CDR3: CASNPDGPKNIQYF
DNA: TGTGCCAGCAACCCGGACGGACCCAAAAACATTCAGTACTTC
size: many
J: TRBJ2-4
D: .
V: TRBV7-2

CDR3: CSATWGSDTQYF
DNA: TGCAGTGCTACGTGGGGGTCAGATACGCAGTATTTT
size: few
J: TRBJ2-3
D: .
V: TRBV20-1

CDR3: CASRRSNQPQHF
DNA: TGTGCCAGTAGACGCAGCAATCAGCCCCAGCATTTT
size: many
J: TRBJ1-5
D: .
V: TRBV19

CDR3: CASSYSTDTDTQYF
DNA: TGTGCCAGCAGTTACTCGACGGATACAGATACGCAGTATTTT
size: many
J: TRBJ2-3
D: .
V: TRBV6-2/TRBV6-3

CDR3: CASSRPGTALPLHF
DNA: TGTGCCAGCAGCCGACCCGGGACAGCTTTACCCCTCCACTTT
size: many
J: TRBJ1-6
D: TRBD1
V: TRBV12-3/TRBV12-4

CDR3: CSASGTGVTYEQYF
DNA: TGCAGTGCTAGTGGGACAGGGGTTACCTACGAGCAGTACTTC
size: many
J: TRBJ2-7
D: TRBD1
V: TRBV20-1

CDR3: CASSRPGQGHEKLFF
DNA: TGTGCCAGTAGTAGGCCGGGACAGGGGCACGAAAAACTGTTTTTT
size: many
J: TRBJ1-4
D: TRBD1
V: TRBV19

CDR3: CATARSYEQYF
DNA: TGTGCCACCGCGAGGTCCTACGAGCAGTACTTC
size: .
J: TRBJ2-7
D: .
V: TRBV12-3/TRBV12-4

CDR3: CASSPRTSGRLYEQYF
DNA: TGTGCCAGCAGTCCCCGGACTAGCGGGAGGCTTTACGAGCAGTACTTC
size: .
J: TRBJ2-7
D: TRBD2
V: TRBV12-3/TRBV12-4

CDR3: CASSETGLDGYTF
DNA: TGTGCCAGCAGTGAAACGGGTCTTGATGGCTACACCTTC
size: many
J: TRBJ1-2
D: .
V: TRBV6-1

CDR3: CASSPMGGRADGELFF
DNA: TGTGCCAGCAGCCCGATGGGCGGGAGGGCAGACGGGGAGCTGTTTTTT
size: many
J: TRBJ2-2
D: TRBD2
V: TRBV12-3/TRBV12-4